This paragraph reports one TCR beta chain. This entry belongs to a study of blood T cell repertoires in COVID-19. Looking at the study overall: There were acute and convalescent COVID-19 samples, and they came from the United States, Italy and Spain. The analysed material was cDNA or gDNA that came from T cells, B-cell-depleted T cells, or PBMCs.

Germline V gene data show CDR1 as LGHNA and CDR2 as YSLEER. Trimming left V 4 bases short and J 4 bases short, with 11 bases between. The CDR3 spans 14 residues. In the authors' workflow: Researchers report that nucleated cell counts were estimated from reference gene primer amplification. TCRdb's copy holds only in-frame clones and misses some; the assay was immunoSEQ multiplex PCR. That table supplies the V and J calls and clone size; D and trimming were determined from the DNA. The profile covers some 200,000 clones, with 87% appearing a single time and 2% to 3% taken by the ten largest. Material: peripheral blood. This clonotype originated in a man in his forties with active or convalescent COVID-19. This chain joins TRBV4-3 and TRBJ2-1; D possibly corresponds to TRBD2 (5 bases). This CDR3 is CASSLHRGYNEQFF. DNA of the CDR3: TGCGCCAGCAGCCTACATCGCGGGTACAATGAGCAGTTCTTC.